The 3 T cell receptor beta chains presented below share a single source sample, sequenced in a study of shared clonotypes between healthy human individuals. Data came from immunoSEQ multiplex PCR; TCRdb stores just in-frame clones and leaves some out. The sample has roughly 1.5 million clones, 98% seen once. Sequencing was done on a sample of naive CD4+ T cells sorted from blood. Subset here: CD45RA+ positively selected. The source of these receptors is a man younger than 40 in good health.

The genes are TRBV5-5 and TRBJ1-1; D not resolved. Trimming took off 2 bases at V and 3 bases at J, with 2 bases between the two ends. CDR3 size: 11 residues. Per the germline V gene, CDR1 is SGHKS and CDR2 is YYEKEE (reference sequence). The CDR3 sequence: CASSLHTEAFF. CDR3 bases: TGTGCCAGCAGCTTACACACTGAAGCTTTCTTT.

The rearrangement joins TRBV7-3 to TRBJ1-2; TRBD1 matches 7 bases. The CDR3 totals 15 residues. J gave up 2 bases and V 5 bases, and 8 bases lay outside the gene matches. Germline V gene data show CDR1 as SGHTA and CDR2 as FQGTGA. CDR3 residues: CASSPTGTDNYGYTF. CDR3 nucleotide sequence: TGTGCCAGCAGCCCGACCGGGACAGACAACTATGGCTACACCTTC. Full variable domain (rest looked up from reference TRBV7-3 and TRBJ1-2): GAGVSQTPSNKVTEKGKYVELRCDPISGHTALYWYRQSLGQGPEFLIYFQGTGAADDSGLPNDRFFAVRPEGSVSTLKIQRTERGDSAVYLCASSPTGTDNYGYTFGSGTRLTVV.

V gene TRBV10-1 combines with J gene TRBJ2-7; 8 nucleotides match TRBD2. CDR1 WNHNN and CDR2 SYGVQD come from the germline V gene (reference sequence). The CDR3 runs 16 residues. The ends lost 6 bases at V and 2 bases at J; junction bases unmatched: 12. CDR3 nucleotide sequence: TGCGCCAGCAGGCCCTCTTGGGCGGGGGGAACCTACGAGCAGTACTTC. Translating it yields CASRPSWAGGTYEQYF.